The entry below describes one T cell receptor (beta chain). This sample was taken from a study of blood T cell repertoires in COVID-19. Produced via immunoSEQ multiplex PCR; TCRdb's table is partial and in-frame only. The sample has over 50,000 clones, 88% seen once. The trim removed 0 bases at V and 5 bases at J, leaving 6 bases unmatched. The CDR3 runs to 16 residues. Germline CDR1 is SEHNR and CDR2 is FQNEAQ (reference sequence). The chain recombines TRBV7-9 with TRBJ1-4; 7 nucleotides line up with TRBD1. The sample taken for sequencing was peripheral blood. The sequence derives from a man between 50 and 59 years old with active COVID-19. CDR3 DNA sequence: TGTGCCAGCAGCTTAGCGCTAAGGGGGCCAAATGAAAAACTGTTTTTT. This gives the protein CASSLALRGPNEKLFF. The variable domain in full, with the rest retrieved from reference TRBV7-9 and TRBJ1-4, is DTGVSQNPRHKITKRGQNVTFRCDPISEHNRLYWYRQTLGQGPEFLTYFQNEAQLEKSRLLSDRFSAERPKGSFSTLEIQRTEQGDSAMYLCASSLALRGPNEKLFFGSGTQLSVL.